Following are 5 T cell receptor beta chains from one sample sequenced in a study of blood T cell repertoires in COVID-19. The assay was immunoSEQ multiplex PCR, and TCRdb's table has in-frame clones only and misses some. Among approximately 450,000 clones listed, 75% to 90% were seen once. The sequencing sample was made of PBMCs or T cells enriched from blood (not recorded which). The receptors were gathered from a man aged 30 to 39 who had recovered from COVID-19.

The chain couples TRBV14 to TRBJ1-2; unclear D gene. V lost 4 bases to trimming and J lost 4 bases, with 19 bases between them. The CDR3 contains 16 residues. The germline V gene encodes CDR1 SGHDN and CDR2 FVKESK. The CDR3 coding sequence is TGTGCCAGCAGCCCATATCCGTGGAGGATCCCCTATGGCTACACCTTC. Its protein product is CASSPYPWRIPYGYTF.

The chain carries TRBV5-1 and TRBJ1-1, with 9 positions matching TRBD1. Trimming removed 4 bases from V and 10 bases from J; junction bases left unmatched: 11. There are 14 residues in the CDR3. Germline V CDR1 and CDR2: SGHRS, YFSETQ. The CDR3 is CASSRDPGTGLAFF. In nucleotides, the CDR3 is TGCGCCAGCAGCCGTGACCCCGGGACAGGGTTAGCTTTCTTT.

The chain couples TRBV28 to TRBJ1-1; D is possibly TRBD1 (6 bases). This CDR3 region has 11 residues. V gave up 2 bases and J gave up 8 bases, with 6 bases separating them. Germline V gene sequence: CDR1 MDHEN, CDR2 SYDVKM. As DNA, the CDR3 is TGTGCCAGCAGTTTACAGGGGGAAGCTTTCTTT. Encoded protein: CASSLQGEAFF.

Regarding this clone: Other DNA sequences in the same sample also yield this CDR3. The gene calls are TRBV4-1 and TRBJ2-3, with a tentative D call TRBD1 (5 bases). There are 17 residues in the CDR3. Trimming shortened V by 3 bases and J by 1 base, and 17 bases separated the two germline ends. Per germline, CDR1 MGHRA and CDR2 YSYEKL. The CDR3 DNA follows: TGCGCCAGCAGCCAGGTTTTAACCCAAGGGGGCACAGATACGCAGTATTTT. This codes for CASSQVLTQGGTDTQYF.

J is TRBJ1-1 and V is TRBV5-4; TRBD1 agrees at 9 bases. From germline, CDR1 is SGHNT and CDR2 YYREEE (reference sequence). The CDR3 is 15 residues long. V was clipped by 4 bases and J by 4 bases; unmatched bases: 8. This chain's CDR3 is CASSTGDREVTEAFF. The CDR3 DNA follows: TGTGCCAGCAGCACTGGGGACAGGGAGGTCACTGAAGCTTTCTTT.